The clone carrying this T cell receptor beta chain is a singleton in its sample. What it binds is unknown. The protocol was immunoSEQ multiplex PCR, while the TCRdb copy is restricted to in-frame clones and leaves out a portion. The data show tens of thousands of clones, under 80% seen once. The sample is drawn from a study of a mutant IDH1 vaccine in newly diagnosed glioma. Study at large: Before enrollment, patients got radiotherapy alone, temozolomide alone, or mostly the combination.

Time point defined: week 23, last vaccination. The study gave 300 ug of mutant IDH1 20-mer peptide per vaccine dose, with topical imiquimod. Germline-derived CDR1 and CDR2 are LNHDA and SQIVND (reference sequence). There are 17 residues in the CDR3. V lost 3 bases, J lost 0 bases, and 7 bases stayed unmatched. Study-level findings and limits: Pseudoprogression appeared independent of alterations in top peripheral clonotypes. Evidence of vaccine-induced immune responses was documented in 85% to 95% of patients.

This material consisted of PBMCs, taken from a glioma patient whose treatment included an IDH1 peptide vaccine. The chain has TRBV19 and TRBJ2-3; 9 positions agree with TRBD2. The origin of this receptor is a woman aged 40 to 50 with glioma. Some clones in this sample may be carry-over from other donors' samples. CDR3 nucleotides: TGTGCCAGTAGTATGATATCGGCGGGGGGGAGCACAGATACGCAGTATTTT. Translating it yields CASSMISAGGSTDTQYF.